A selection of T cell receptor beta chains follows, all from one sample in a study of T cells in Graves' hyperthyroidism and ophthalmopathy. Each CDR3 protein is one row after TCRdb ran MiXCR on the multiplex PCR reads. The sample has some 490,000 distinct CDR3 sequences, 22% seen once. Source material: blood. These receptors all come from a woman in her 70s with Graves' ophthalmopathy. Both conserved end residues are part of each CDR3. Fields, in order: clone size, CDR3 length, J gene, D gene, V gene, CDR3 DNA, CDR3 protein. The D gene is left open where the match is weak. The size entry is marked missing in some rows and otherwise reads once, few, many or a size class.

>.|17|TRBJ2-2|TRBD2|TRBV6-2/TRBV6-3
TGTGCCAGCAGTTACTCACTAGCGGGAGCGCTCACCGGGGAGCTGTTTTTT
CASSYSLAGALTGELFF
>.|14|TRBJ2-7|TRBD2|TRBV20-1
TGCAGTGCTAGTAAGAGGGAGGGATTTTACGAGCAGTACTTC
CSASKREGFYEQYF
>.|15|TRBJ2-3|TRBD2|TRBV15
TGTGCCACCAGCAGAGATCGCGGGAGAGCAGATACGCAGTATTTT
CATSRDRGRADTQYF
>.|16|TRBJ1-3|.|TRBV7-2
TGTGCCAGCAGCCCCTTCGTTTATAACTCCGGAAACACCATATATTTT
CASSPFVYNSGNTIYF
>once|16|TRBJ1-2|TRBD1|TRBV19
TGTGCCAGTAGTAGAACCGGGACAGGGGGCGACTATGGCTACACCTTC
CASSRTGTGGDYGYTF
>many|13|TRBJ1-1|TRBD1|TRBV12-3/TRBV12-4
TGTGCCAGCAAACCCCCAGGGGGCACTGAAGCTTTCTTT
CASKPPGGTEAFF
>few|15|TRBJ2-3|.|TRBV5-1
TGCGCCAGCAGCACCGGGACCGGAAACACAGATACGCAGTATTTT
CASSTGTGNTDTQYF
>few|12|TRBJ2-7|.|TRBV12-3/TRBV12-4
TGTGCCAGCACCCAGTCCCGTCACGAGCAGTACTTC
CASTQSRHEQYF
>many|13|TRBJ1-5|.|TRBV12-3/TRBV12-4
TGTGCCAGCAGTTTGACGACAGGACAGCCCCAGCATTTT
CASSLTTGQPQHF
>.|16|TRBJ1-5|TRBD1|TRBV5-6
TGTGCCAGCAGCTCGACAGGGGGTAATAGCGATCAGCCCCAGCATTTT
CASSSTGGNSDQPQHF
>few|15|TRBJ2-2|.|TRBV6-1
TGTGCCAGCAGTGAAGTAATGGGGAACACCGGGGAGCTGTTTTTT
CASSEVMGNTGELFF
>.|15|TRBJ2-7|.|TRBV11-2
TGTGCCAGCAGCTCCAACAGCAGGAGGACGTACGAGCAGTACTTC
CASSSNSRRTYEQYF
>.|16|TRBJ2-5|TRBD1|TRBV9
TGTGCCAGCAGCGTCACCGGGACAGTAGAGTTGGGGCCCCAGTACTTC
CASSVTGTVELGPQYF
>few|15|TRBJ2-2|.|TRBV7-9
TGTGCCAGCAGGCGAGGGTTGCGGAACACCGGGGAGCTGTTTTTT
CASRRGLRNTGELFF
>few|17|TRBJ2-3|TRBD2|TRBV7-2
TGTGCCAGCAGCTTTCGACTAGCGGTTACTAGCACAGATACGCAGTATTTT
CASSFRLAVTSTDTQYF
>few|16|TRBJ2-1|TRBD2|TRBV20-1
TGCAGTGCTATACCGGCTAGCGGGAGTTGCTACAATGAGCAGTTCTTC
CSAIPASGSCYNEQFF
>few|13|TRBJ1-5|.|TRBV28
TGTGCCAGCAGGAAGAGAAGCCATCAGCCCCAGCATTTT
CASRKRSHQPQHF